This TCR beta chain was recovered during a study of early T cells in non-severe SARS-CoV-2 infection. There are a few counts of this clonotype. Its antigen is undetermined. Study findings and constraints: Anti-spike CD8 responses were favored by VDJdb matching, which missed private and CD4 specificities.

Researchers attached unique molecular identifiers to individual cDNA molecules. Using its own MiXCR run on the 5' RACE reads, TCRdb lists one record per CDR3 protein. The sample yields about 70,000 distinct CDR3 sequences, around 15% seen once. Germline V CDR1 and CDR2: DFQATT, SNEGSKA (reference sequence). The V end lost 0 bases, the J end lost 7 bases, and 15 bases lay between the germline ends. CDR3 length equals 14 residues. The starting material was whole blood, obtained at baseline. This sequence joins TRBV20-1 and TRBJ2-5; D may correspond to TRBD1 or TRBD2 (6 bases each). This clonotype was obtained from an adult who was a healthcare worker with PCR-confirmed SARS-CoV-2 infection or an uninfected control (not recorded which). The CDR3: CSARDMGGPGTQYF. In nucleotides, the CDR3 is TGCAGTGCTAGAGATATGGGGGGCCCCGGGACCCAGTACTTC.